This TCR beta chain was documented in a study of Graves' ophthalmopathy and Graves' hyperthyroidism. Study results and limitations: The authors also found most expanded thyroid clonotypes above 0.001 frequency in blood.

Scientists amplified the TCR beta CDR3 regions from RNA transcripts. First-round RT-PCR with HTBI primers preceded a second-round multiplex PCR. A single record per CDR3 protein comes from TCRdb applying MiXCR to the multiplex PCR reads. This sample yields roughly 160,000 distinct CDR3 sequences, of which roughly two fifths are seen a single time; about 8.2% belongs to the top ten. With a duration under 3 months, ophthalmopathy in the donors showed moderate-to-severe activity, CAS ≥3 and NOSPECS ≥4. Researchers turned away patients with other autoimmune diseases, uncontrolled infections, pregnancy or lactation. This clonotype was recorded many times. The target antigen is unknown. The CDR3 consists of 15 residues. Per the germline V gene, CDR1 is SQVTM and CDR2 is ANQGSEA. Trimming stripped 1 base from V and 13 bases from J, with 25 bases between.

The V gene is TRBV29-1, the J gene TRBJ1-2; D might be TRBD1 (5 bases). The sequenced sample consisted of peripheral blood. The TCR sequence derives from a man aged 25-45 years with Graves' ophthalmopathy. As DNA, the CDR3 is TGCAGCGTTGAAGTATCACCGGGACTACCTACCGAGGTCACCTTC. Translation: CSVEVSPGLPTEVTF.